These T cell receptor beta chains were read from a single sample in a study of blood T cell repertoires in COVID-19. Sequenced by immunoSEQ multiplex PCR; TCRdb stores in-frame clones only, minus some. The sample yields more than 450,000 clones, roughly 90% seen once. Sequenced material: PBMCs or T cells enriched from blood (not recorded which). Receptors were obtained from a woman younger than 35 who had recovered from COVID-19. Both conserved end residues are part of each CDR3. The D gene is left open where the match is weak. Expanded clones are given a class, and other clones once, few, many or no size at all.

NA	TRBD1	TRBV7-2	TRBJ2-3	TGTGCCAGCAGCGCCCAGGGGGCTGGAGATACGCAGTATTTT	CASSAQGAGDTQYF
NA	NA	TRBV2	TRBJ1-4	TGTGCCAGCAGCCCCCGGGACTTATCAACTAATGAAAAACTGTTTTTT	CASSPRDLSTNEKLFF
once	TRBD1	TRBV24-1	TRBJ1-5	TGTGCCACCAGTAGGACAGGCGGGCAGCCCCAGCATTTT	CATSRTGGQPQHF
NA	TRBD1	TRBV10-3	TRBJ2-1	TGTGCCATCAGTGAGCGGACAGGGGGCCTCAATGAGCAGTTCTTC	CAISERTGGLNEQFF
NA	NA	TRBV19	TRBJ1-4	TGTGCCAGTAGTATTAGTCCAACTAATGAAAAACTGTTTTTT	CASSISPTNEKLFF
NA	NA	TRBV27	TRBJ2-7	TGTGCCAGCAGTTTATACGCCCCAGGCACGGCTCAGTACTTC	CASSLYAPGTAQYF
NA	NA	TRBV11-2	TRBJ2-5	TGTGCCAGCAGCTTAGGGGGGGACGCCGAGACCCAGTACTTC	CASSLGGDAETQYF
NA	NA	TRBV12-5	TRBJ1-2	TGTGCTAGTGGCTGGGACACGGGTTTCGGCTACACCTTC	CASGWDTGFGYTF
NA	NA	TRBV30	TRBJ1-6	TGTGCCTGGAGTGTACTGGGGCAAGGAACTTCACCCCTCCACTTT	CAWSVLGQGTSPLHF
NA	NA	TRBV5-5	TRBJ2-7	TGTGCCAGCAGCTTGGGCCGGAGCGCCGGGCAGGGGCGGGACGAGCAGTACTTC	CASSLGRSAGQGRDEQYF
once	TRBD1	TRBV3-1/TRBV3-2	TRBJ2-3	TGTGCCAGCAGCCAATCACAGGGGGCAACAGATACGCAGTATTTT	CASSQSQGATDTQYF
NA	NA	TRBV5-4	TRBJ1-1	TGTGCCAGCAGCTTACCCCAACGGGACTTAATATCTGAAGCTTTCTTT	CASSLPQRDLISEAFF
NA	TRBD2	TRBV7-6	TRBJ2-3	TGTGCCAGCAGCTTAGATGTCCCGGGACTAGCGGGGGAGATGGATACGCAGTATTTT	CASSLDVPGLAGEMDTQYF
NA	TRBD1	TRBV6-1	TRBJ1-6	TGTGCCAGCAGTGACGTGGGACAGGGTAATTCACCCCTCCACTTT	CASSDVGQGNSPLHF
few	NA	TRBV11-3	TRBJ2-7	TGTGCCAGCAGCGGAACAGGGGAGCAGTACTTC	CASSGTGEQYF
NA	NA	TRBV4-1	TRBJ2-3	TGCGCCAGCAGCCTCCAGGCTATAAGCACAGATACGCAGTATTTT	CASSLQAISTDTQYF
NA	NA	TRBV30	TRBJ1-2	TGTGCCTGGAGTGGCGGGGGGCAGGGCTACACCTTC	CAWSGGGQGYTF
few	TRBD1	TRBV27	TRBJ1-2	TGTGCCAGCAGTTTATTCCGGGACAGATATGGCTACACCTTC	CASSLFRDRYGYTF
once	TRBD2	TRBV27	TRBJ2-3	TGTGCCAGCAGTTTACGGCTAGCGGGGTTCAAGGATACGCAGTATTTT	CASSLRLAGFKDTQYF
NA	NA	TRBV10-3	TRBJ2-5	TGTGCCACCCCCCTTTTCAGACTCCCGTTGGAAGAGACCCAGTACTTC	CATPLFRLPLEETQYF
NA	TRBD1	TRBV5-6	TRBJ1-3	TGTGCCAGCAGCTTAGAACCCGGACAGGGGGCCACCATATATTTT	CASSLEPGQGATIYF
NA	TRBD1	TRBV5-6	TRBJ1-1	TGTGCCAGCAGCTTTCCCGGGACAGGGGAAGCTTTCTTT	CASSFPGTGEAFF
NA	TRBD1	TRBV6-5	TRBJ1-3	TGTGCCAGCAGGTCCGACAGGGAGACTGGAAACACCATATATTTT	CASRSDRETGNTIYF
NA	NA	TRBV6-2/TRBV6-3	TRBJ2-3	TGTGCCAGCAGTTACCGAAACAGGGTCACAGATACGCAGTATTTT	CASSYRNRVTDTQYF
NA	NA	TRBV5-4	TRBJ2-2	TGTGCCAGCAGCTTGGCCACAGGGACCGGGGAGCTGTTTTTT	CASSLATGTGELFF
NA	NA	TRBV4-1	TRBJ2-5	TGCGCCAGCAGCCAAGATGTCGTGAGAGAGACCCAGTACTTC	CASSQDVVRETQYF
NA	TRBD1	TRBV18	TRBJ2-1	TGTGCCAGCTCTGCACAAGGGGGCGCGGGCTCTGAGCAGTTCTTC	CASSAQGGAGSEQFF
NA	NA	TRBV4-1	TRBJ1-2	TGCGCCAGCAGCCCTTGGGGCAGTAAGAGGAGTGGTGATGGCTACACCTTC	CASSPWGSKRSGDGYTF
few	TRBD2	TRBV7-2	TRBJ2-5	TGTGCCAGCAGCTTCCGACTAGCGGGGGGGGAGACCCAGTACTTC	CASSFRLAGGETQYF
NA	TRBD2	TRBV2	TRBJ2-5	TGTGCCAGCAACGGGGGGAAAGAGACCCAGTACTTC	CASNGGKETQYF
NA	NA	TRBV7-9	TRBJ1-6	TGTGCCAGCAGCTTAGAGGGGGATTCACCCCTCCACTTT	CASSLEGDSPLHF
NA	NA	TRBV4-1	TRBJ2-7	TGCGCCAGCAGCCAAGGGGGGGTCTACGAGCAGTACTTC	CASSQGGVYEQYF
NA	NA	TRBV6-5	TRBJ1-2	TGTGCCAGCATGGGGCTCATGAGTGGCTACACCTTC	CASMGLMSGYTF